These 7 T cell receptor beta chains originate from one sample sequenced in a study of CXCR3-negative and CXCR3-positive naive CD8 T cells. Study-level points and caveats: A higher hydrophobicity marked the TRB CDR3s of CXCR3-positive naive cells versus CXCR3-negative naive cells.

All TRB cDNA libraries came from 5' RACE performed with UMI labels. TCRdb reprocessed the 5' RACE reads, with one entry per CDR3 protein and no DNA. The sample has around 60,000 distinct CDR3 sequences, and its top ten clones hold around 0.5%. No antigen is known for these receptors. The sample comprised naive CXCR3+ CD8+ T cells from blood. Subset denoted: CD45RO-CCR7+CD27+CD95- naive CD8+ T cells expressing CXCR3 (TNR3+). Source of these receptors: a human donor in good health. Some clones in this sample may be carry-over from other donors' samples.

V usage is TRBV7-9 and J usage is TRBJ2-2; TCRdb's assignment of TRBD1 cannot be checked, as there is no DNA. Germline loops: CDR1 SEHNR, CDR2 FQNEAQ (reference sequence). The CDR3 is made up of 13 amino acids. This CDR3 reads CASSRTGSGELFF.

CDR3 sequence reads: CASSLGASTEAFF. The rearrangement links TRBV7-2 to TRBJ1-1; TCRdb picks TRBD1, but there is no DNA to check that call. CDR3 length equals 13 residues. CDR1 is SGHTA and CDR2 is FQGNSA in the germline V gene.

The chain couples TRBV11-3 to TRBJ2-7. Germline V lookup: CDR1 SGHNT, CDR2 YENEEA. CDR3 length: 14 amino acids. CDR3 sequence: CASSLDVGLIEQYF. Using reference TRBV11-3 and TRBJ2-7 for the parts outside the CDR3, the full variable domain is EAGVVQSPRYKIIEKKQPVAFWCNPISGHNTLYWYLQNLGQGPELLIRYENEEAVDDSQLPKDRFSAERLKGVDSTLKIQPAELGDSAVYLCASSLDVGLIEQYFGPGTRLTVT.

The chain couples TRBV6-5 to TRBJ1-2; TCRdb's D gene call, TRBD1, goes unchecked for lack of DNA. This CDR3 comprises 13 residues. Germline CDR1 is MNHEY and CDR2 is SVGAGI. CDR3 residues: CASSWTEAYGYTF.

The gene calls are TRBV5-5 and TRBJ2-7. The germline V gene has CDR1 SGHKS and CDR2 YYEKEE (reference sequence). This CDR3 is 12 amino acids long. The CDR3: CASSWGVYEQYF.

The chain couples TRBV5-1 to TRBJ2-2; TCRdb names TRBD2, which stays unverified in the absence of DNA. CDR3 size: 18 residues. CDR1 is SGHRS and CDR2 is YFSETQ in the germline V gene. The CDR3 is CASSSRYGTSGITGELFF.

The chain links TRBV15 to TRBJ2-6. Germline CDR1 and CDR2: LNHNV and YYDKDF (reference sequence). This CDR3 contains 15 residues. The CDR3 is CVTSSTPSGANVLTF.